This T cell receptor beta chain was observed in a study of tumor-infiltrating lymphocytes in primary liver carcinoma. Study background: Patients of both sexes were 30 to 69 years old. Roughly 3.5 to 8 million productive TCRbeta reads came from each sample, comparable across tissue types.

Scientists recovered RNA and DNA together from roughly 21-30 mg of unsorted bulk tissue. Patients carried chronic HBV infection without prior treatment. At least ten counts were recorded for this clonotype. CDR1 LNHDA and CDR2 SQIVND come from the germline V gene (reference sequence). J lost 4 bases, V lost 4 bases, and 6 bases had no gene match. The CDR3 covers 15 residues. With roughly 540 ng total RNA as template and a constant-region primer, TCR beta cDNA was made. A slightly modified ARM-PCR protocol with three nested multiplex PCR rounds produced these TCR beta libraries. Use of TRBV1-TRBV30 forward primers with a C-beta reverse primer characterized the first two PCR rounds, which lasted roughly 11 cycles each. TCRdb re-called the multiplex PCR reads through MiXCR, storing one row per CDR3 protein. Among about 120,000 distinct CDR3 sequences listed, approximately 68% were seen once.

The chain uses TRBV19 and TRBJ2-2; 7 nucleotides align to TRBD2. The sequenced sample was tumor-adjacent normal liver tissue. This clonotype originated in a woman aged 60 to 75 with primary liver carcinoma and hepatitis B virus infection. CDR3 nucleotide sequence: TGTGCCAGTAGTACCCGGACTAGGGGCACCGGGGAGCTGTTTTTT. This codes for CASSTRTRGTGELFF.